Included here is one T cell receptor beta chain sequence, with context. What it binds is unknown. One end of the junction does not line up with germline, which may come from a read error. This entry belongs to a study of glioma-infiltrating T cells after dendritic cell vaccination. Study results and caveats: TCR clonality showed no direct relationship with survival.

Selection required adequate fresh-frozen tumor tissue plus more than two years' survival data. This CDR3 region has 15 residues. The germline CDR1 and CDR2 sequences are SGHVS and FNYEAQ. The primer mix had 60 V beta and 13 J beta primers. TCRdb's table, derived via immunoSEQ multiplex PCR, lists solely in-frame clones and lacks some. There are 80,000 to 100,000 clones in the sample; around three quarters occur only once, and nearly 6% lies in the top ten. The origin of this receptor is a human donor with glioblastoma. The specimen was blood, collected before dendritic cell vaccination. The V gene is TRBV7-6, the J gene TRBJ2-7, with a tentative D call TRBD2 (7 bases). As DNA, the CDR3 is TGTGCCAGCAGCCGCAACAGGGAGGGGTCCTCCGAGCAGTACTTC. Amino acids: CASSRNREGSSEQYF.